Listed here are 24 T cell receptor beta chains from one sample, sequenced in a study of blood T cell repertoires in COVID-19. Using immunoSEQ multiplex PCR, the repertoire was profiled, and TCRdb retains in-frame clones only, with some absent. The sample holds tens of thousands of clones, about 89% seen once. The sequencing sample was made of peripheral blood. The receptors shown here come from a man in his 70s with COVID-19, enrolled during active disease.

The V and J genes are TRBV10-3 and TRBJ1-2; perhaps TRBD1 as D (6 bases). This CDR3 has 14 amino acids. CDR1 is ENHRY, CDR2 SYGVKD, per germline. The V end lost 4 bases, the J end lost 4 bases, and 13 bases lay between the germline ends. CDR3 loop: CAISGSTGSYGYTF. The CDR3 region has the DNA TGTGCCATCAGTGGCTCAACAGGGAGCTATGGCTACACCTTC.

The chain links TRBV10-2 to TRBJ2-4; 8 bases line up with TRBD2. Germline loops: CDR1 WSHSY, CDR2 SAAADI. The trim removed 5 bases at V and 8 bases at J, leaving 8 bases unmatched. The CDR3 consists of 14 residues. The CDR3 region has the DNA TGCGCCAGCAGTAGGACGTCGGGGGGGGACATTCAGTACTTC. This translates into CASSRTSGGDIQYF.

The chain employs TRBV21-1 and TRBJ2-7; the table's D gene call, TRBD2, was not cross checked with the DNA. TRBV21-1 is noted as a pseudogene. CDR3 length: 13 amino acids. Written as DNA, the CDR3 is TGTGCCAGCAGCAAGGTCCATCTCGGGGAGCAGTACTTC. Encoded protein: CASSKVHLGEQYF.

V is TRBV7-9 and J is TRBJ2-5, with 8 bases that match TRBD2. The junction had 10 bases not matched to a gene; V was cut back by 5 bases and J by 2 bases. Germline V CDR1 and CDR2: SEHNR, FQNEAQ (reference sequence). CDR3 length: 16 amino acids. The chain's CDR3 is CASSPGLAQIQETQYF. The CDR3 DNA is TGTGCCAGCAGCCCCGGACTAGCTCAAATTCAAGAGACCCAGTACTTC.

V usage is TRBV5-1 and J usage is TRBJ2-2, with 10 bases that match TRBD1. This CDR3 contains 16 residues. J was trimmed by 4 bases and V by 0 bases; bases with no gene match: 3. CDR1 SGHRS and CDR2 YFSETQ come from the germline V gene. The CDR3 DNA follows: TGCGCCAGCAGCTTGGCCGGGACAGGGGTCACCGGGGAGCTGTTTTTT. Residues: CASSLAGTGVTGELFF.

The chain has TRBV19 and TRBJ2-1; TRBD2 might be the D (5 bases). CDR3 size: 15 residues. Trimming stripped 6 bases from V and 0 bases from J, with 12 bases between. Germline CDR1 reads LNHDA; CDR2 reads SQIVND (reference sequence). The CDR3 nucleotides are TGTGCCAGTAGCAGAAGCGGTAACTCCTACAATGAGCAGTTCTTC. It codes for CASSRSGNSYNEQFF.

The CDR3 DNA reads as TGTGCCAGCAGCGTCGCTTACAGGGGCTATGGCTACACCTTC. As protein: CASSVAYRGYGYTF. This chain links TRBV6-5 with TRBJ1-2; 7 positions agree with TRBD1. The CDR3 runs to 14 residues. V shed 6 bases and J 4 bases; nucleotides not matched to a gene: 8. The germline V gene encodes CDR1 MNHEY and CDR2 SVGAGI.

The rearrangement uses TRBV4-1 and TRBJ2-3; D is possibly TRBD1 (7 bases). Germline CDR1 MGHRA, CDR2 YSYEKL. Trimming left V 4 bases short and J 2 bases short, with 16 bases between. The CDR3 consists of 16 residues. This CDR3 reads CASSPRGQLNTDTQYF. In nucleotides, the CDR3 is TGCGCCAGCAGCCCGCGGGGACAGCTAAACACAGATACGCAGTATTTT.

The chain joins TRBV5-5 to TRBJ1-1; possible D gene TRBD1, 5 bases. The CDR3 is 12 residues long. The V end was cut by 0 bases, the J end by 11 bases, with 11 bases between. Germline V gene sequence: CDR1 SGHKS, CDR2 YYEKEE (reference sequence). The CDR3 loop is CASSLVREGAFF. The DNA of the CDR3 is TGTGCCAGCAGCTTGGTAAGGGAGGGGGCTTTCTTT. The complete variable domain, with remaining parts taken from reference TRBV5-5 and TRBJ1-1, reads DAGVTQSPTHLIKTRGQQVTLRCSPISGHKSVSWYQQVLGQGPQFIFQYYEKEERGRGNFPDRFSARQFPNYSSELNVNALLLGDSALYLCASSLVREGAFFGQGTRLTVV.

The chain couples TRBV7-2 to TRBJ2-5; D unresolved. This CDR3 contains 14 residues. Germline CDR1 and CDR2: SGHTA and FQGNSA. V lost 5 bases and J lost 1, with 11 bases in between. The CDR3 protein is CASSREAAQETQYF. CDR3 coding DNA: TGTGCCAGCAGCCGCGAGGCAGCCCAAGAGACCCAGTACTTC. The full variable domain, its missing parts supplied by reference TRBV7-2 and TRBJ2-5, is GAGVSQSPSNKVTEKGKDVELRCDPISGHTALYWYRQSLGQGLEFLIYFQGNSAPDKSGLPSDRFSAERTGGSVSTLTIQRTQQEDSAVYLCASSREAAQETQYFGPGTRLLVL.

The rearrangement uses TRBV27 and TRBJ1-1; a weak D match, TRBD1 (5 bases). CDR1 MNHEY and CDR2 SMNVEV come from the germline V gene (reference sequence). The V end was cut by 7 bases, the J end by 0 bases, with 15 bases between. This CDR3 has 15 residues. The CDR3 nucleotides read TGTGCCAGCACTCCCGCCGGGGGATTGAACACTGAAGCTTTCTTT. It codes for CASTPAGGLNTEAFF.

The J gene is TRBJ2-5, the V gene TRBV4-1; a weak D match, TRBD1 (5 bases). Germline V gene lookup returns CDR1 MGHRA and CDR2 YSYEKL. With 0 bases removed from V and 5 bases from J, the gap between germline ends came to 10 bases. The CDR3 has 14 residues. The CDR3 region is CASSQDRVGETQYF. The CDR3 DNA sequence: TGCGCCAGCAGCCAAGACAGGGTGGGGGAGACCCAGTACTTC.

The chain links TRBV28 to TRBJ1-1; possible D gene TRBD1, 5 bases. Trimming took 6 bases from V and 5 from J, leaving 13 bases between them. This CDR3 spans 13 amino acids. CDR1 and CDR2 (germline): MDHEN, SYDVKM. The CDR3 nucleotides read TGTGCCAGCAGGGGGGGGGTAAGGACTGAAGCTTTCTTT. It is translated as CASRGGVRTEAFF.

V usage is TRBV9 and J usage is TRBJ1-6; D not certain. Trimming cost V 0 bases and J 0 bases, with 10 bases left between them. Looked up from germline, CDR1 is SGDLS and CDR2 is YYNGEE. CDR3 size: 17 residues. Here the CDR3 reads CASSVGILSSYNSPLHF. CDR3 nucleotides: TGTGCCAGCAGCGTAGGAATATTGAGCTCCTATAATTCACCCCTCCACTTT.

V usage is TRBV18 and J usage is TRBJ2-7; D perhaps matches TRBD2 (7 bases). V lost 8 bases to trimming and J lost 7 bases, with 21 bases between them. The CDR3 totals 14 residues. Germline loops: CDR1 KGHSH, CDR2 LQKENI. CDR3 sequence: CASTIGAGAGEQYF. In DNA, the CDR3 is TGTGCCAGCACCATCGGGGCGGGGGCTGGGGAGCAGTACTTC.

The chain has TRBV5-1 and TRBJ1-2; 8 bases agree with TRBD1. J lost 0 bases, V lost 3 bases, and 7 bases had no gene match. Germline V lookup: CDR1 SGHRS, CDR2 YFSETQ. The CDR3 loop spans 16 amino acids. CDR3 in amino acids: CASSSDRELANYGYTF. DNA of the CDR3: TGCGCCAGCAGCTCGGACAGGGAGTTAGCTAACTATGGCTACACCTTC.

This clone was observed a single time. The chain uses TRBV11-3 and TRBJ2-1; perhaps TRBD1 as D (6 bases). Trimming cost V 5 bases and J 8 bases, with 13 bases left between them. The length of the CDR3 is 13 residues. Looked up from germline, CDR1 is SGHNT and CDR2 is YENEEA. As DNA, the CDR3 is TGTGCCAGCAGCATCACAGGGAGCCATGAGCAGTTCTTC. This sequence encodes CASSITGSHEQFF.

The rearrangement links TRBV18 to TRBJ1-2, with TRBD1 as a possible D gene (5 bases). CDR1 is KGHSH, CDR2 LQKENI, per germline. The CDR3 sequence is 13 residues long. The germline V and J ends were trimmed by 3 bases and 3 bases, with 8 bases remaining between them. The CDR3 bases are TGTGCCAGCTCACCGGGGCAGGACTATGGCTACACCTTC. Protein product: CASSPGQDYGYTF.

V usage is TRBV7-7 and J usage is TRBJ2-1; D call uncertain. The CDR3 is 15 residues long. The germline CDR1 and CDR2 sequences are SSHAT and FNYEAQ (reference sequence). Trimming took 5 bases from V and 6 from J, leaving 17 bases between them. This chain's CDR3 is CASSPLRWSSNEQFF. CDR3 bases: TGTGCCAGCAGCCCCCTTCGCTGGTCCAGCAATGAGCAGTTCTTC.

The J gene is TRBJ1-4, the V gene TRBV18, with 7 bases identical to TRBD1. The V gene's germline CDR1 is KGHSH and CDR2 LQKENI. J gave up 10 bases and V 5 bases, and 13 bases lay outside the gene matches. The CDR3 contains 15 residues. The CDR3 reads CASSSWTGVIGKLFF. The CDR3 region has the DNA TGTGCCAGCTCATCATGGACAGGAGTAATCGGAAAACTGTTTTTT.

This clone was counted once. V gene TRBV5-1 combines with J gene TRBJ2-1; 7 positions agree with TRBD1. V dropped 0 bases and J dropped 6; count of bases not matched to a gene: 6. The CDR3 is 15 residues long. Germline V gives CDR1 SGHRS, CDR2 YFSETQ. The CDR3 protein is CASSLAGTAINEQFF. DNA for the CDR3: TGCGCCAGCAGCTTGGCCGGGACAGCCATCAATGAGCAGTTCTTC.

The V call is TRBV7-2, the J call TRBJ2-3; 8 nucleotides line up with TRBD2. This CDR3 region has 15 residues. Unmatched junction bases numbered 5, after V lost 5 bases and J lost 1 base. CDR1 and CDR2 from the germline V gene are SGHTA and FQGNSA. CDR3 sequence reads: CASSREGPRTDTQYF. The CDR3 DNA sequence: TGTGCCAGCAGCCGGGAGGGCCCGCGCACAGATACGCAGTATTTT.

The V call is TRBV7-9, the J call TRBJ2-5; no firm D call. Germline V gene data show CDR1 as SEHNR and CDR2 as FQNEAQ (reference sequence). The V gene lost 5 bases and the J gene lost 7 bases, with 8 bases spanning the gap. The CDR3 is made up of 11 amino acids. In DNA, the CDR3 is TGTGCCAGCAGCCCCGACTGGACCCAGTACTTC. Residues: CASSPDWTQYF.

The chain carries TRBV6-5 and TRBJ2-1; possibly TRBD1 for D (5 bases). The length of the CDR3 is 14 residues. The germline CDR1 and CDR2 sequences are MNHEY and SVGAGI. Trimming removed 6 bases at V and 4 bases at J, with 13 bases between. The CDR3 protein is CASSQTGHYNEQFF. The CDR3 coding sequence is TGTGCCAGCAGCCAAACCGGACATTACAATGAGCAGTTCTTC.